These 25 T cell receptor beta chains share one sample of origin, sequenced in a study of graft-versus-host responses after intestinal transplantation. Assay: immunoSEQ multiplex PCR; the TCRdb copy retains only in-frame clones and omits some. Found here are about 54,000 clones, around 90% of them singletons; the top ten hold approximately 5%. Sequencing used PBMCs, obtained about 93 weeks after intestinal transplant. Source of these receptors: a human patient who received an intestinal transplant, so some T cells may come from the graft donor.

This clone was recorded once. J is TRBJ2-1 and V is TRBV5-4; 11 bases fit TRBD1. This CDR3 comprises 16 residues. V lost 1 base, J lost 4 bases, and 4 bases stayed unmatched. CDR1 is SGHNT, CDR2 YYREEE, per germline (reference sequence). The CDR3 loop is CASSLPGTGGYNEQFF. As DNA, the CDR3 is TGTGCCAGCAGCTTGCCAGGGACAGGGGGTTACAATGAGCAGTTCTTC. Complete variable domain (other parts from reference TRBV5-4 and TRBJ2-1): ETGVTQSPTHLIKTRGQQVTLRCSSQSGHNTVSWYQQALGQGPQFIFQYYREEENGRGNFPPRFSGLQFPNYSSELNVNALELDDSALYLCASSLPGTGGYNEQFFGPGTRLTVL.

This clone was recorded a few times. The chain carries TRBV11-3 and TRBJ2-3; 9 bases map to TRBD1. Germline V gives CDR1 SGHNT, CDR2 YENEEA. Trimming took 5 bases from V and 4 from J; bases not matched to a gene: 7. This CDR3 is 15 amino acids long. This CDR3 is CASSIRTGDPDTQYF. CDR3 nucleotides: TGTGCCAGCAGCATCCGGACAGGGGACCCAGATACGCAGTATTTT.

The chain carries TRBV11-2 and TRBJ2-1; perhaps TRBD2 as D (6 bases). Germline CDR1 reads SGHAT; CDR2 reads FQNNGV. The V end was cut by 1 base, the J end by 2 bases, with 15 bases between. CDR3 length equals 17 residues. In nucleotides, the CDR3 is TGTGCCAGCAGCTTAGGTTTGCGGGGTGATCCCTACAATGAGCAGTTCTTC. It translates to CASSLGLRGDPYNEQFF.

The chain carries TRBV7-6 and TRBJ2-2; unclear D gene. The V end lost 0 bases, the J end lost 9 bases, and 5 bases lay between the germline ends. The CDR3 is 12 residues long. The germline V gene encodes CDR1 SGHVS and CDR2 FNYEAQ. In DNA form, the CDR3 reads TGTGCCAGCAGCTTAGCCGACCGGGAGCTGTTTTTT. It codes for CASSLADRELFF.

The J gene is TRBJ2-3, the V gene TRBV7-9, with a possible D match to TRBD2 (6 bases). Trimming shortened V by 9 bases and J by 0 bases, and 10 bases separated the two germline ends. The CDR3 consists of 13 residues. CDR1 is SEHNR, CDR2 FQNEAQ, per germline (reference sequence). The CDR3, as DNA: TGTGCCAGGTCCGCGGGAAGCACAGATACGCAGTATTTT. Encoded protein: CARSAGSTDTQYF.

This clone has only a few counts. The chain couples TRBV6-5 to TRBJ2-7, with D unresolved. In germline, CDR1 is MNHEY, CDR2 SVGAGI. The CDR3 runs 12 residues. The V gene lost 7 bases and the J gene lost 6 bases, with 13 bases spanning the gap. As DNA, the CDR3 is TGTGCCAGCATCGGACCTGCGTCCGAGCAGTACTTC. It specifies CASIGPASEQYF.

The rearrangement joins TRBV2 to TRBJ1-4; D ambiguous. The CDR3 runs to 13 residues. Germline CDR1 SNHLY, CDR2 FYNNEI. Between the trimmed V and J ends, which lost 3 bases and 0 bases, there was a span of 2 bases. In nucleotides, the CDR3 is TGTGCCAGCAGTGACACAACTAATGAAAAACTGTTTTTT. Translated, it gives CASSDTTNEKLFF.

The table lists this clone with a count of one. CDR3 DNA: TGTGCCAGCGGGGATGGGAACGAAAAACTGTTTTTT. Translated: CASGDGNEKLFF. The chain has TRBV7-9 and TRBJ1-4; D remains ambiguous. This CDR3 is 12 amino acids long. Deletions cut 8 bases from V and 8 bases from J, with 12 bases between. Germline-derived CDR1 and CDR2 are SEHNR and FQNEAQ (reference sequence).

This sequence joins TRBV6-4 and TRBJ2-3; D is possibly TRBD2 (6 bases). The CDR3 contains 14 residues. The V end lost 5 bases, the J end lost 1 base, and 10 bases lay between the germline ends. Germline assignment: CDR1 MRHNA and CDR2 SNTAGT. This CDR3 is CASSPTGGTDTQYF. CDR3 nucleotides: TGTGCCAGCAGTCCAACGGGGGGCACAGATACGCAGTATTTT.

The chain employs TRBV7-3 and TRBJ2-2, with TRBD1 matching over 7 bases. With V trimmed by 4 bases and J by 6 bases, 14 bases remained unmatched. The V gene's germline CDR1 is SGHTA and CDR2 FQGTGA. This CDR3 comprises 17 residues. The CDR3 sequence is CASSSDLTGRRAGELFF. In DNA, the CDR3 is TGTGCCAGCAGCTCAGATTTGACAGGGAGAAGGGCCGGGGAGCTGTTTTTT.

The rearrangement uses TRBV21-1 and TRBJ1-5. TRBV21-1 is a pseudogene. The CDR3 loop spans 17 amino acids. CDR3 sequence reads: CASSKAEFRDSNQPQHF. DNA of the CDR3: TGTGCCAGCAGCAAAGCGGAGTTTAGGGATAGCAATCAGCCCCAGCATTTT.

The rearrangement links TRBV10-3 to TRBJ1-2, with 7 nucleotides matching TRBD1. The CDR3 extends over 15 amino acids. The J segment lost 6 bases and the V segment lost 6 bases, leaving 13 bases of the junction unmatched. Per the germline V gene, CDR1 is ENHRY and CDR2 is SYGVKD. Written as DNA, the CDR3 is TGTGCCATCAGAGCGAGCGAAGGGGGCGCCAATGGCTACACCTTC. It codes for CAIRASEGGANGYTF.

This chain links TRBV5-4 with TRBJ2-2; D possibly corresponds to TRBD1 (5 bases). V was shortened by 5 bases and J by 6 bases, with 14 bases between the two germline ends. This CDR3 is 14 amino acids long. CDR1 and CDR2 from the germline V gene are SGHNT and YYREEE (reference sequence). The CDR3 region has the DNA TGTGCCAGCAGAATTGGGGCTTTTGCCGGGGAGCTGTTTTTT. Translation gives CASRIGAFAGELFF.

The chain uses TRBV29-1 and TRBJ2-1; D possibly corresponds to TRBD1 (6 bases). The V end was cut by 1 base, the J end by 6 bases, with 7 bases between. The V gene's germline CDR1 is SQVTM and CDR2 ANQGSEA. CDR3 size: 12 residues. The DNA for the CDR3 is TGCAGCGTTGAAGGGGACACCAATGAGCAGTTCTTC. Amino acids: CSVEGDTNEQFF.

The chain couples TRBV2 to TRBJ1-3; maybe TRBD1 (5 bases). CDR1 is SNHLY and CDR2 is FYNNEI in the germline V gene. Trimming removed 7 bases from V and 8 bases from J, with 12 bases in between. This CDR3 region has 12 residues. CDR3 coding DNA: TGTGCCAGCAAAAGGGGAGGCGACACCATATATTTT. Its protein is CASKRGGDTIYF.

The gene calls are TRBV5-4 and TRBJ1-3, with 7 bases aligning to TRBD1. V gave up 4 bases and J gave up 1 base; unmatched junction bases: 5. CDR1 SGHNT and CDR2 YYREEE come from the germline V gene (reference sequence). This CDR3 spans 15 amino acids. CDR3 DNA: TGTGCCAGCAGCACCCGACAGGGTTCTGGAAACACCATATATTTT. It specifies CASSTRQGSGNTIYF. The full variable domain, in which reference TRBV5-4 and TRBJ1-3 provide the parts outside the CDR3, is ETGVTQSPTHLIKTRGQQVTLRCSSQSGHNTVSWYQQALGQGPQFIFQYYREEENGRGNFPPRFSGLQFPNYSSELNVNALELDDSALYLCASSTRQGSGNTIYFGEGSWLTVV.

CDR3 nucleotides: TGTGCCAGCAGCCTAGTCAACACTGAAGCTTTCTTT. Translating gives CASSLVNTEAFF. The chain employs TRBV5-4 and TRBJ1-1; D is undetermined. The CDR3 has 12 amino acids. V was cut by 4 bases and J by 2 bases, with 6 bases left in between. From germline, CDR1 is SGHNT and CDR2 YYREEE (reference sequence).

V usage is TRBV4-1 and J usage is TRBJ1-4, with 7 bases lining up with TRBD1. V lost 7 bases to trimming and J lost 4 bases; unmatched junction nucleotides: 3. CDR1 is MGHRA, CDR2 YSYEKL, per germline. The CDR3 spans 13 residues. The chain's CDR3 is CASKGDSNEKLFF. The CDR3 bases are TGCGCCAGCAAGGGGGACAGTAATGAAAAACTGTTTTTT.

The chain recombines TRBV18 with TRBJ1-2; D not certain. The CDR3 sequence is 13 residues long. Between the trimmed V and J ends, which lost 3 bases and 2 bases, there was a span of 7 bases. Germline V gene sequence: CDR1 KGHSH, CDR2 LQKENI. The CDR3 coding sequence is TGTGCCAGCTCACCTGGCCAGAACTATGGCTACACCTTC. This encodes CASSPGQNYGYTF.

V and J are TRBV6-1 and TRBJ2-6; TRBD2 is a possible D gene (6 bases). V dropped 0 bases and J dropped 2 bases, with 14 bases sitting between them. Germline CDR1 MNHNS, CDR2 SASEGT. This CDR3 region has 18 residues. DNA of the CDR3: TGTGCCAGCAGTGAAGCGGGGGGATCCGGAGCTGGGGCCAACGTCCTGACTTTC. Its translation: CASSEAGGSGAGANVLTF.

The genes are TRBV27 and TRBJ2-1; 11 bases agree with TRBD1. This CDR3 region has 15 residues. Losses at the gene ends were 7 bases for V and 5 bases for J; bases not matched to a gene: 7. Germline CDR1 MNHEY, CDR2 SMNVEV (reference sequence). CDR3 coding DNA: TGTGCCAGCAACCTAGGACAGGGGGCGAACAATGAGCAGTTCTTC. Its translation: CASNLGQGANNEQFF.

This chain joins TRBV6-6 and TRBJ1-6, with D possibly matching TRBD1 (6 bases). The CDR3 has 16 residues. The ends were cut back, 0 bases at V and 5 bases at J, with 11 bases in the middle. Germline CDR1 is MNHNY and CDR2 is SVGAGI (reference sequence). This CDR3 is CASSYSGDTHNSPLHF. The CDR3 DNA reads TGTGCCAGCAGTTACTCCGGGGACACTCATAATTCACCCCTCCACTTT.

V and J are TRBV9 and TRBJ2-2; D perhaps matches TRBD2 (6 bases). Looked up from germline, CDR1 is SGDLS and CDR2 is YYNGEE. V lost 0 bases and J 0 bases, leaving 6 bases between the germline ends. The CDR3 runs 15 residues. CDR3 in DNA: TGTGCCAGCAGCGTAGGGACTACGAACACCGGGGAGCTGTTTTTT. It is translated as CASSVGTTNTGELFF.

V is TRBV10-3 and J is TRBJ2-5, with D possibly being TRBD1 (5 bases). Looked up from germline, CDR1 is ENHRY and CDR2 is SYGVKD. This CDR3 has 15 residues. With 3 bases removed from V and 1 base from J, the gap between germline ends came to 12 bases. The CDR3, as DNA: TGTGCCATCAGTGATCGCAGGGCGGCCCAAGAGACCCAGTACTTC. It is translated as CAISDRRAAQETQYF.

V is TRBV2 and J is TRBJ2-3; D may match TRBD1 or TRBD2 (6 bases each). This CDR3 is built from 13 residues. V was pared by 8 bases and J by 0 bases, with 9 bases between. Germline V gene sequence: CDR1 SNHLY, CDR2 FYNNEI. CDR3 residues: CASGGPSTDTQYF. The CDR3 DNA reads TGTGCCAGCGGGGGGCCTAGCACAGATACGCAGTATTTT.